The next 21 T cell receptor delta chains were all read from a single sample in a study of gamma-delta chains in newborns, infants, children. TCRdb reanalyzed the reads using CATT. This sample has roughly 6,000 delta-chain clones, with roughly 2% found just once. The sequencing sample was made of blood. Receptors were obtained from a child who was a newborn, infant or young child, either healthy, febrile or measles-vaccinated (not recorded which).

About this clone itself: Translating this DNA gives a protein that differs at residue 13 from the TCRdb one, which belongs to a much larger clone; a read error is likely, and the protein shown is this translation. This chain connects TRDV2 to TRDJ3; 10 bases match TRDD3. This CDR3 is 18 amino acids long. The germline V gene encodes CDR1 GEAIGNYY and CDR2 EKD. CDR3 sequence (DNA): TGTGCCTGTGACACTGGGGGATACTTATCCTGGGACGCCCGACAGATGTTTTTC. Residues: CACDTGGYLSWDARQMFF.

This clone was counted a few times. The protein that TCRdb holds for this DNA derives from a much larger clone and differs from the translated DNA at residue 12, which likely indicates a read error; the protein shown here is translated from the DNA. V gene TRDV2 combines with J gene TRDJ3, with 9 nucleotides matching TRDD3. Germline CDR1 and CDR2: GEAIGNYY and EKD. This CDR3 has 17 amino acids. DNA of the CDR3: TGTGCCTGTGACATACTGGGGGACTCCTGGGACGCCCGACAGATGTTTTTC. Translation gives CACDILGDSWDARQMFF.

Comments on this clone: A much larger clone is a single base away; this may be a read error. The chain uses TRDV2 and TRDJ3; 8 bases are shared with TRDD3. The germline CDR1 and CDR2 sequences are GEAIGNYY and EKD. The CDR3 is made up of 19 amino acids. The CDR3 reads CACDKVLGAISWDARQMFF. In nucleotides, the CDR3 is TGTGCCTGTGACAAAGTACTGGGGGCCATCTCCTGGGACGCCCGACAGATGTTTTTC.

This clone has only a few counts. TCRdb lists the protein of a much larger clone for this DNA, which differs at residue 12, so this is likely a read error; the protein given here is translated from the DNA itself. The J gene is TRDJ3, the V gene TRDV2; 10 nucleotides line up with TRDD3. Germline-derived CDR1 and CDR2 are GEAIGNYY and EKD. CDR3 length: 19 residues. The CDR3 bases are TGTGCCTGTGACACCATGGGGGATACTAGCTCCCGGGACACCCGACAGATGTTTTTC. Translation gives CACDTMGDTSSRDTRQMFF.

A few counts support this clone. The mismatch at residue 6 between this DNA's translation and the TCRdb protein of a much larger clone likely reflects a read error; the protein shown is translated from the DNA. The chain is built from TRDV2 and TRDJ3; unclear D gene. The germline V gene has CDR1 GEAIGNYY and CDR2 EKD. With 0 bases removed from V and 5 bases from J, the gap between germline ends came to 16 bases. The CDR3 is 18 residues long. CDR3 region: CACDTADFMNRDTRQMFF. The CDR3 DNA follows: TGTGCCTGTGACACCGCGGACTTCATGAACAGGGACACCCGACAGATGTTTTTC.

With respect to this clone: This may be a read error, as it is one base from a much larger clone. Other DNA sequences in this sample translate to the same CDR3. The rearrangement joins TRDV2 to TRDJ3; D gene uncertain. The CDR3 is 18 amino acids. The germline CDR1 and CDR2 sequences are GEAIGNYY and EKD. The germline V and J ends were trimmed by 0 bases and 0 bases, with 11 bases remaining between them. CDR3 coding DNA: TGTGCCTGTGACACCGCGGAAGGTAGCTCCTGGGACACCCGACAGATGTTTTTC. Translating gives CACDTAEGSSWDTRQMFF.

To note about this clone: A read error may account for a junction end that differs from germline. The CDR3 sequence is CACDTLLGDKSPWDTRQMFF. CDR3 DNA: TGTGCCTGCGACACCCTACTGGGGGATAAAAGCCCCTGGGACACCCGACAGATGTTTTTC. The chain recombines TRDV2 with TRDJ3; TRDD3 aligns across 11 bases. There are 20 residues in the CDR3. Germline-derived CDR1 and CDR2 are GEAIGNYY and EKD.

This clone was picked up a small number of times. TCRdb has a much larger clone's protein, which differs at residue 7 from the translation of this DNA, likely because of a read error; what is shown is the protein translated from the DNA. V gene TRDV2 combines with J gene TRDJ3, with D perhaps TRDD3 (5 bases). Germline values: CDR1 GEAIGNYY, CDR2 EKD. The CDR3 covers 19 residues. V was shortened by 0 bases and J by 0 bases, with 14 bases between the two germline ends. The CDR3 protein is CACDTWEIQSSWDTRQMFF. In nucleotides, the CDR3 is TGTGCCTGTGACACCTGGGAGATACAAAGCTCCTGGGACACCCGACAGATGTTTTTC.

This clone has a handful of counts. A far more abundant clone sits one base away, making this likely a read error. The rearrangement links TRDV2 to TRDJ3; the match to TRDD3 covers 9 bases. V shed 5 bases and J 1 base; nucleotides not matched to a gene: 5. CDR3 length: 17 residues. Germline assignment: CDR1 GEAIGNYY and CDR2 EKD. CDR3: CACGSTGGSWDTRQMFF. The CDR3 DNA is TGTGCCTGTGGCAGTACTGGGGGATCCTGGGACACCCGACAGATGTTTTTC.

This clone came up many times. Since a much larger clone is just one base distant, this may be a read error. The rearrangement links TRDV2 to TRDJ3; D unresolved. The CDR3 runs 22 residues. The V and J ends lost 0 bases and 0 bases respectively, with 23 bases between them. The germline CDR1 and CDR2 sequences are GEAIGNYY and EKD. This CDR3 is CACDTVMGMVDISSWDTRQMFF. CDR3 sequence (DNA): TGTGCCTGTGACACCGTAATGGGAATGGTAGATATCAGCTCCTGGGACACCCGACAGATGTTTTTC.

On this clone itself: TCRdb records a much larger clone's protein for this DNA, with a difference at residue 6 that likely arises from a read error; the protein given is the translation of the DNA. V gene TRDV2 combines with J gene TRDJ3, with D possibly being TRDD3 (5 bases). The V end lost 3 bases, the J end lost 0 bases, and 8 bases lay between the germline ends. The germline V gene has CDR1 GEAIGNYY and CDR2 EKD. The CDR3 consists of 16 residues. The CDR3 DNA reads as TGTGCCTGTGACGGGATGCGCTCCTGGGACACCCGACAGATGTTTTTC. Translated: CACDGMRSWDTRQMFF.

This clone was recorded a few times. TCRdb's listed protein matches a much larger clone and diverges from this DNA's translation at residue 4, likely through a read error; the protein shown comes from the DNA. The chain joins TRDV2 to TRDJ3; the match to TRDD3 covers 11 bases. J lost 0 bases, V lost 5 bases, and 5 bases had no gene match. This CDR3 comprises 18 residues. Germline V gene lookup returns CDR1 GEAIGNYY and CDR2 EKD. The CDR3 spells CACGSTGGYSWDTRQMFF. The DNA of the CDR3 is TGTGCCTGTGGCAGTACTGGGGGATACTCCTGGGACACCCGACAGATGTTTTTC.

Only a few counts were recorded for this clone. This may be a read error: a much more frequent sequence differs by one nucleotide. The same CDR3 arises from other DNA sequences in this sample as well. The rearrangement joins TRDV2 to TRDJ3, with 13 bases that match TRDD3. From germline, CDR1 is GEAIGNYY and CDR2 EKD. The CDR3 totals 20 residues. CDR3 loop: CACDTVLGDTPSWDTRQMFF. In DNA, the CDR3 is TGTGCCTGTGACACCGTACTGGGGGATACGCCGTCCTGGGACACCCGCCAGATGTTTTTC.

V and J are TRDV2 and TRDJ3; 7 positions match TRDD3. The germline gives CDR1 GEAIGNYY, CDR2 EKD. V lost 0 bases to trimming and J lost 0 bases; unmatched junction nucleotides: 10. CDR3 length: 20 amino acids. CDR3 amino acids: CACDTPTRDTFSWDTRQMFF. CDR3 DNA sequence: TGTGCCTGTGACACCCCTACTAGGGATACTTTCTCCTGGGACACCCGACAGATGTTTTTC.

Worth noting for this clone: A clone one base away is much larger, so this may be a read error. The chain joins TRDV2 to TRDJ3; TRDD3 matches 11 bases. The CDR3 spans 19 residues. Germline V gene lookup returns CDR1 GEAIGNYY and CDR2 EKD. The CDR3 loop reads CACDNTGGYLSRDTRQMFF. CDR3 bases: TGTGCCTGTGACAATACTGGGGGATATCTCTCCCGGGACACCCGACAGATGTTTTTC.

About this clone: This DNA translates differently at residue 8 from the TCRdb protein, which is that of a much larger clone; a read error is likely, and the protein shown is the DNA's own translation. Other DNA sequences in the same sample also yield this CDR3. The V and J genes are TRDV2 and TRDJ3, with 8 bases lining up with TRDD3. CDR3 size: 18 residues. Germline lookup yields CDR1 GEAIGNYY and CDR2 EKD. V was clipped by 1 base and J by 0 bases; unmatched bases: 4. CDR3 DNA: TGTGCCTGTGACACTGGGGGATCTCGCTCCTGGGACACCCGACAGATGTTTTTC. Amino acids: CACDTGGSRSWDTRQMFF.

This clone was counted between two and nine times. With a far larger clone one base away, a read error is the likely cause. The same CDR3 can be traced to other DNA sequences in this sample. V is TRDV2 and J is TRDJ3, with TRDD3 matching over 12 bases. The CDR3 covers 21 residues. Germline CDR1 reads GEAIGNYY; CDR2 reads EKD. The CDR3 protein is CACDTVLGDTRSSWDTRQMFF. CDR3 coding DNA: TGTGCCTGTGACACCGTACTGGGGGATACCCGAAGCTCCTGGGACACCCGACAGATGTTCTTC.

This clone was detected only a few times. This probably arose from a read error, given a far larger clone one base away. Within the sample, other DNA sequences also encode this same CDR3. J is TRDJ3 and V is TRDV2, with 9 bases fitting TRDD3. This CDR3 is 20 amino acids long. Germline CDR1 GEAIGNYY, CDR2 EKD. CDR3 sequence (DNA): TGTGCCTGTGACTCCGTCCGGGGATACGGGGACTCCTGGGACACCCGGCAGATGTTTTTC. This gives the protein CACDSVRGYGDSWDTRQMFF.

By sample fraction, this clone is medium-sized. The identical CDR3 is also encoded by other nucleotide sequences in the sample. The CDR3 DNA reads as TGTGCCTGTGACACCTGGGGAATGAGCTCCTGGGACACCCGACAGATGTTTTTC. This encodes CACDTWGMSSWDTRQMFF. The chain employs TRDV2 and TRDJ3, with D perhaps TRDD3 (5 bases). This CDR3 contains 18 residues. V dropped 0 bases and J dropped 0 bases, with 11 bases sitting between them. The V gene's germline CDR1 is GEAIGNYY and CDR2 EKD.

About this clone itself: A much larger clonotype is one base distant, so this may be a read error. The V and J genes are TRDV2 and TRDJ3; TRDD3 matches 11 bases. V gave up 2 bases and J gave up 0 bases; unmatched junction bases: 5. This CDR3 has 19 amino acids. Per the germline V gene, CDR1 is GEAIGNYY and CDR2 is EKD. The CDR3 DNA sequence: TGTGCCTGTGACAATATACTGGGGGATATCTCCTGGGACACCCGACAGATGTTTTTC. Translation gives CACDNILGDISWDTRQMFF.

Only a few counts were recorded for this clone. The protein given by TCRdb reflects a much larger clone and differs at residue 8 from this DNA's translation, likely from a read error; the protein shown is the DNA's translation. The CDR3 nucleotides are TGTGCCTGTGACTCTGGGGGATCCGGTTACTGGGACACCCGACAGATGTTTTTC. As protein: CACDSGGSGYWDTRQMFF. The chain carries TRDV2 and TRDJ3; TRDD3 agrees at 9 bases. With 3 bases clipped from V and 3 bases from J, the junction kept 8 bases outside the gene matches. CDR1 and CDR2 from the germline V gene are GEAIGNYY and EKD. This CDR3 has 18 residues.